The rows below give T cell receptor beta chains drawn from one sample of a study of control samples from healthy donors and cancer patients. Here immunoSEQ multiplex PCR was the method, and the copy in TCRdb shows in-frame clones only, minus some. The sample includes around 190,000 clones, approximately 90% of them seen just once. The sequenced material came from blood. These receptors all stem from a man aged 30 to 39 in good health. CDR3s include the opening cysteine and the closing phenylalanine or tryptophan. Fields, in order: clone size, V gene, D gene, J gene, CDR3 protein, CDR3 DNA. D genes are given only for firm matches. Size tells how often a clone was seen (once, few, many) or the class of an expanded clone, and some rows leave it out.

>.|TRBV6-5|TRBD1|TRBJ1-2
CASSRQGLYGYTF
TGTGCCAGCAGCCGACAGGGCCTCTATGGCTACACCTTC
>.|TRBV20-1|.|TRBJ1-2
CSASSSPNYGYTF
TGCAGTGCTAGTAGCAGCCCAAACTATGGCTACACCTTC
>.|TRBV19|TRBD1|TRBJ1-2
CASSQTGGYGYTF
TGTGCCAGTAGCCAGACAGGGGGGTATGGCTACACCTTC
>.|TRBV10-3|TRBD2|TRBJ2-1
CAIRVAGGLSEQFF
TGTGCCATCAGGGTAGCGGGGGGCCTCAGTGAGCAGTTCTTC
>.|TRBV5-1|TRBD2|TRBJ2-2
CASSLTSGGLFYAGELFF
TGCGCCAGCAGCTTGACTAGCGGGGGGCTCTTCTACGCCGGGGAGCTGTTTTTT
>.|TRBV6-6|.|TRBJ1-1
CASSYTDTEAFF
TGTGCCAGCAGTTATACAGACACTGAAGCTTTCTTT
>.|TRBV27|.|TRBJ1-2
CASSLVGNYGYTF
TGTGCCAGCAGTTTAGTGGGTAACTATGGCTACACCTTC
>.|TRBV6-2/TRBV6-3|.|TRBJ2-7
CASSYSVSYEQYF
TGTGCCAGCAGTTACTCCGTCTCCTACGAGCAGTACTTC
>.|TRBV27|.|TRBJ1-2
CASSLTGWGYTF
TGTGCCAGCAGTTTAACAGGGTGGGGCTACACCTTC
>.|TRBV27|.|TRBJ2-7
CASSFTRGYEQYF
TGTGCCAGCAGTTTCACAAGAGGGTACGAGCAGTACTTC
>.|TRBV5-8|TRBD1|TRBJ2-3
CASSMGQSTDTQYF
TGTGCCAGCAGCATGGGACAGAGCACAGATACGCAGTATTTT
>.|TRBV9|.|TRBJ1-3
CASSVDREPGNTIYF
TGTGCCAGCAGCGTAGACAGGGAGCCCGGAAACACCATATATTTT
>.|TRBV18|.|TRBJ1-1
CASQRVRDTEAFF
TGTGCCAGCCAAAGGGTGAGGGACACTGAAGCTTTCTTT
>.|TRBV5-8|.|TRBJ1-1
CASTPLKGVAFF
TGTGCCAGCACCCCTCTGAAGGGGGTAGCTTTCTTT
>.|TRBV19|.|TRBJ1-5
CASSISRGFNQPQHF
TGTGCCAGTAGTATATCGAGGGGGTTCAATCAGCCCCAGCATTTT
>.|TRBV7-8|TRBD1|TRBJ1-1
CASSLARTGAHTEAFF
TGTGCCAGCAGCTTAGCGAGAACAGGGGCCCACACTGAAGCTTTCTTT
>.|TRBV28|TRBD1|TRBJ2-5
CASSLGTGGARETQYF
TGTGCCAGCAGTTTAGGGACAGGGGGCGCGAGGGAGACCCAGTACTTC
>.|TRBV5-1|.|TRBJ2-2
CASRLAGGDYTGELFF
TGCGCCAGCAGGCTCGCTGGGGGAGACTACACCGGGGAGCTGTTTTTT
>.|TRBV7-9|.|TRBJ2-7
CASSLDSLSYEQYF
TGTGCCAGCAGCTTGGACTCCTTATCCTACGAGCAGTACTTC
>.|TRBV28|TRBD2|TRBJ2-7
CASSLWAGGTYEQYF
TGTGCCAGCAGTTTATGGGCGGGAGGTACCTACGAGCAGTACTTC
>.|TRBV4-1|TRBD2|TRBJ2-1
CASSQGRGGYNEQFF
TGCGCCAGCAGCCAAGGGCGGGGGGGGTACAATGAGCAGTTCTTC
>.|TRBV18|TRBD1|TRBJ1-1
CASSPGQVLTEAFF
TGTGCCAGCTCACCGGGACAGGTGTTGACTGAAGCTTTCTTT
>.|TRBV19|.|TRBJ1-6
CASSDMTVNNSPLHF
TGTGCCAGTAGTGATATGACAGTAAATAATTCACCCCTCCACTTT
>.|TRBV5-8|.|TRBJ2-5
CASSSREKGTQYF
TGTGCCAGCAGCAGCCGGGAGAAGGGGACCCAGTACTTC
>.|TRBV4-2|TRBD2|TRBJ2-5
CASSPIRGTSGGETQYF
TGTGCCAGCAGCCCGATTAGAGGGACTAGCGGGGGGGAGACCCAGTACTTC
>.|TRBV29-1|TRBD1|TRBJ1-2
CSARGTGVNYGYTF
TGCAGCGCACGGGGGACAGGGGTTAACTATGGCTACACCTTC
>once|TRBV2|.|TRBJ2-2
CASSEAFSNTGELFF
TGTGCCAGCAGTGAGGCTTTCTCAAACACCGGGGAGCTGTTTTTT
>few|TRBV4-3|TRBD1|TRBJ1-2
CASSQDFSTGGFYGYTF
TGCGCCAGCAGCCAAGATTTCTCGACAGGGGGCTTCTATGGCTACACCTTC
>.|TRBV24-1|TRBD1|TRBJ2-7
CATSESGQGVSYEQYF
TGTGCCACCAGTGAATCCGGACAGGGCGTATCCTACGAGCAGTACTTC
>.|TRBV11-1|.|TRBJ2-2
CASSSRDEGGELFF
TGTGCCAGCAGCTCCAGGGACGAGGGCGGGGAGCTGTTTTTT
>.|TRBV9|TRBD2|TRBJ2-3
CARSGGGAGTDTQYF
TGTGCCCGCAGCGGCGGGGGGGCCGGCACAGATACGCAGTATTTT
>.|TRBV7-2|.|TRBJ2-3
CASSLAFWAGSTDTQYF
TGTGCCAGCAGCTTAGCTTTTTGGGCGGGGTCCACAGATACGCAGTATTTT
>.|TRBV5-8|.|TRBJ2-6
CASSSFGGTYSGANVLTF
TGTGCCAGCAGCTCGTTCGGCGGGACTTACTCTGGGGCCAACGTCCTGACTTTC
>.|TRBV3-1/TRBV3-2|TRBD2|TRBJ2-1
CASSQATSGRLGEQFF
TGTGCCAGCAGCCAAGCCACTAGCGGGAGACTTGGTGAGCAGTTCTTC
>.|TRBV29-1|.|TRBJ2-2
CSVIASGDTGELFF
TGCAGCGTCATAGCGAGTGGGGACACCGGGGAGCTGTTTTTT
>.|TRBV11-2|.|TRBJ2-3
CASSPGSTDTQYF
TGTGCCAGCAGTCCCGGGAGTACAGATACGCAGTATTTT
>.|TRBV29-1|TRBD2|TRBJ2-1
CSVEPLAGAYNEQFF
TGCAGCGTTGAACCCCTAGCGGGGGCATACAATGAGCAGTTCTTC
>.|TRBV2|TRBD1|TRBJ2-3
CASSRPSDRSSTDTQYF
TGTGCCAGCAGTCGACCCTCGGACAGGAGTAGCACAGATACGCAGTATTTT
>.|TRBV27|.|TRBJ1-2
CASSLYAGGYGYTF
TGTGCCAGCAGTTTATATGCAGGTGGCTATGGCTACACCTTC
>once|TRBV11-2|.|TRBJ1-1
CASSLRRDEAFF
TGTGCCAGCAGCTTACGGAGAGATGAAGCTTTCTTT
>.|TRBV11-2|.|TRBJ1-6
CASSYGQTNSPLHF
TGTGCCAGCAGTTACGGACAGACTAATTCACCCCTCCACTTT